The present entry profiles one TCR beta chain with its context. The J segment lost 1 base and the V segment lost 2 bases, leaving 6 bases of the junction unmatched. Germline CDR1 reads LGHNA; CDR2 reads YSLEER. This CDR3 region has 18 residues. This specimen belongs to a study of blood T cell repertoires in COVID-19. Study information: Both acute and convalescent COVID-19 samples were obtained from the United States, Italy and Spain. The analysed material was cDNA or gDNA that came from T cells, B-cell-depleted T cells, or PBMCs.

Authors' methods: Amplification from reference gene primers served as the basis for estimated nucleated cell counts. TCRdb's table, derived via immunoSEQ multiplex PCR, lists solely in-frame clones and lacks some. V, J and clone size are those of that table, while D and trimming were read from the DNA. The table includes about 88,000 clones, over 75% detected once. The receptor was derived from a woman aged 70-85 years with acute or convalescent COVID-19. Source material: peripheral blood. The chain has TRBV4-3 and TRBJ2-1, with 12 bases matching TRBD2. The chain's CDR3 is CASSQLAGGAVSYNEQFF. CDR3 sequence (DNA): TGCGCCAGCAGCCAACTAGCGGGAGGGGCTGTGTCCTACAATGAGCAGTTCTTC.